These T cell receptor beta chains were read from a single sample in a study of blood T cell repertoires in COVID-19. Clones were read by immunoSEQ multiplex PCR, and TCRdb kept only the in-frame ones, dropping some. The data show 200,000 or so clones, roughly 83% seen once. Sequencing was done on a sample of PBMCs or T cells enriched from blood (not recorded which). These receptors came from a woman aged 40 to 50 with acute COVID-19. Each CDR3 is given without its conserved first and last residue.

TRBV7-2,TRBJ2-1,ASSLTNEQF
TRBV27,TRBJ1-2,ASSRDRGNYGYT
TRBV28,TRBJ1-2,ASKTGGANYGYT
TRBV18,TRBJ1-1,ASFSRPDYDTEAF
TRBV20-1,TRBJ2-7,SAGQSDEQY
TRBV29-1,TRBJ2-5,SVDTVQETQY
TRBV27,TRBJ2-1,ASSPRALAGGSNEQF
TRBV10-2,TRBJ1-4,ASSGQGVGEKLF
TRBV4-3,TRBJ2-7,ASSQTGSYEQY
TRBV4-2,TRBJ2-7,ASSRVTSGGPYEQY
TRBV5-8,TRBJ1-5,ASTARGGASNQPQH
TRBV3-1/TRBV3-2,TRBJ1-3,ASSPAGGGPSGNTIY
TRBV6-4,TRBJ2-3,ASSGAGGTDTQY
TRBV5-5,TRBJ2-2,ASSVGTGANTGELF
TRBV3-1/TRBV3-2,TRBJ1-2,ASSPWDRNGYT
TRBV2,TRBJ2-3,ASTFPSGRGTDTQY
TRBV30,TRBJ1-1,AWSLGGSTEAF
TRBV4-1,TRBJ2-1,ASSQIGAGRREML
TRBV18,TRBJ1-4,ASSNSNREREKLF
TRBV7-9,TRBJ2-2,ASSPQAGSTGELF
TRBV9,TRBJ2-7,ASSPQTLAGEWEQY
TRBV9,TRBJ2-1,ASSVDMYEQF
TRBV20-1,TRBJ1-5,SASRGEGQPQH
TRBV15,TRBJ1-4,ATSRKEEKLF
TRBV5-1,TRBJ2-3,ASSLDPNTQY
TRBV7-3,TRBJ2-3,ASSLAGGRTDTQY
TRBV6-6,TRBJ2-7,ASSPHIGTGVSYEQY
TRBV19,TRBJ2-5,ASSISGGRGKRPQY
TRBV7-2,TRBJ2-7,ASSLTGASGMYEQY
TRBV7-2,TRBJ2-5,ASAGNRAQETQY
TRBV28,TRBJ2-1,ASSLSVPGYNEQF
TRBV5-5,TRBJ2-7,ASSLEGPNPYEQY